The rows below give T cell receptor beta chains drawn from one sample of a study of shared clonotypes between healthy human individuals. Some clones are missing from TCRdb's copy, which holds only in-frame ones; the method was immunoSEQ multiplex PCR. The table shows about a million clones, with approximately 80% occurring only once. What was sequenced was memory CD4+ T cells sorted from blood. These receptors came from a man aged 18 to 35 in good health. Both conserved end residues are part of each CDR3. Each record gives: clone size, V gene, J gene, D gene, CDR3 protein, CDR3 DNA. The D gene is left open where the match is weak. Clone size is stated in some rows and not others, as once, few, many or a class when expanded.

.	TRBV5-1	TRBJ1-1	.	CASSVELNTEAFF	TGCGCCAGCAGCGTTGAGTTGAACACTGAAGCTTTCTTT
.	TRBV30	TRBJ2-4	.	CAWDRGIAKNIQYF	TGTGCCTGGGACAGAGGGATAGCCAAAAACATTCAGTACTTC
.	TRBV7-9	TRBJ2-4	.	CASASAGTKNIQYF	TGTGCCAGCGCCTCCGCGGGAACCAAAAACATTCAGTACTTC
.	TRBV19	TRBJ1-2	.	CASSISSYGYTF	TGTGCCAGTAGTATTTCGAGCTATGGCTACACCTTC
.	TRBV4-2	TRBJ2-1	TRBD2	CASSQDTGGSMKQFF	TGTGCCAGCAGCCAAGATACGGGGGGGTCTATGAAGCAGTTCTTC
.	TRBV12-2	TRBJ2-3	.	CASRHPTGGLAGGRPNTQYF	TGTGCAAGTCGCCACCCGACAGGGGGCCTAGCGGGGGGGCGACCCAATACGCAGTATTTT
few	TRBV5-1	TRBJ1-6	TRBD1	CASSLNQGQGNSPLHF	TGCGCCAGCAGCTTGAACCAGGGACAGGGTAATTCACCCCTCCACTTT
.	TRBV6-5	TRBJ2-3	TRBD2	CAIRDYLTDTQYF	TGTGCCATCCGGGACTACCTCACAGATACGCAGTATTTT
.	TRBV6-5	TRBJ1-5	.	CASSRGANQPQHF	TGTGCCAGCAGCCGGGGCGCGAATCAGCCCCAGCATTTT
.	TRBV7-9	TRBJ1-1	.	CASSFRGAAGSEAFF	TGTGCCAGCAGCTTTCGGGGGGCTGCGGGTTCTGAAGCTTTCTTT
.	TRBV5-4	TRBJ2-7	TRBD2	CASSLTSVSYEQYF	TGTGCCAGCAGCTTGACTAGCGTGTCCTACGAGCAGTACTTC
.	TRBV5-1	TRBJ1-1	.	CASSLGGMGGFAFF	TGCGCCAGCAGCTTGGGAGGTATGGGGGGTTTTGCTTTCTTT
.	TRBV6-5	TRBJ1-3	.	CASSYSTNKNTIYF	TGTGCCAGCAGTTACTCGACTAATAAAAACACCATATATTTT
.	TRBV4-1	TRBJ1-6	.	CASSHPQGNNSPLHF	TGCGCCAGCAGCCACCCTCAGGGAAATAATTCACCCCTCCACTTT
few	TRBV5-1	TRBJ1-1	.	CASSLSAGVGTEAFF	TGCGCCAGCAGCTTGAGCGCCGGGGTGGGCACTGAAGCTTTCTTT
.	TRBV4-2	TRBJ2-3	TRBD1	CASSQDGKGQGNTDTQYF	TGTGCCAGCAGCCAAGATGGTAAGGGACAGGGAAACACAGATACGCAGTATTTT
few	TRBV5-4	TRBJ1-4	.	CASSSAGLGGNEKLFF	TGTGCCAGCAGCTCCGCGGGACTTGGGGGCAATGAAAAACTGTTTTTT
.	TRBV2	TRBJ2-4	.	CASSDWDSRAKNIQYF	TGTGCCAGCAGTGATTGGGACTCCCGAGCCAAAAACATTCAGTACTTC
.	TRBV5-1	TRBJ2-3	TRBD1	CASSRDRGWDTQYF	TGCGCCAGCAGCAGGGACAGGGGATGGGATACGCAGTATTTT
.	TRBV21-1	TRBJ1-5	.	CASSHLNLDEGDQPQHF	TGTGCCAGCAGCCACCTAAACTTGGATGAGGGGGATCAGCCCCAGCATTTT
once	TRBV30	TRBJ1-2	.	CAWSPPGYGYTF	TGTGCCTGGAGTCCCCCAGGGTATGGCTACACCTTC
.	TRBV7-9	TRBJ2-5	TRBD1	CASSLRTGGAETQYF	TGTGCCAGCAGCTTACGGACAGGGGGCGCGGAGACCCAGTACTTC
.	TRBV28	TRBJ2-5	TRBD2	CASSPGLAGDKETQYF	TGTGCCAGCAGTCCTGGACTAGCGGGGGATAAAGAGACCCAGTACTTC
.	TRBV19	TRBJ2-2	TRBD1	CASSQGASTGELFF	TGTGCCAGCAGTCAGGGGGCTTCGACCGGGGAGCTGTTTTTT
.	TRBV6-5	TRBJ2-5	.	CASSHGGPQETQYF	TGTGCCAGCAGTCACGGGGGACCTCAAGAGACCCAGTACTTC
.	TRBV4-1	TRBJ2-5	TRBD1	CASSQVVQGTGTQYF	TGCGCCAGCAGCCAAGTAGTACAGGGGACCGGGACCCAGTACTTC
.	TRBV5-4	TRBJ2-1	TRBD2	CASSLVLAGSEQFF	TGTGCCAGCAGCTTGGTGCTAGCGGGAAGTGAGCAGTTCTTC
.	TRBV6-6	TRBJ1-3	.	CASSSGGTAGNTIYF	TGTGCCAGCAGTTCGGGCGGGACGGCTGGAAACACCATATATTTT
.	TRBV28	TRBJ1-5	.	CASSFLIGGAGVNQPQHF	TGTGCCAGCAGTTTTTTGATAGGGGGGGCAGGGGTAAATCAGCCCCAGCATTTT
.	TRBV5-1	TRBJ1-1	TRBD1	CASSLETGGLTEAFF	TGCGCCAGCAGCTTGGAGACAGGGGGTTTGACTGAAGCTTTCTTT
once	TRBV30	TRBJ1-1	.	CAWSPPQGGKTEAFF	TGTGCCTGGAGCCCTCCCCAGGGAGGGAAGACTGAAGCTTTCTTT
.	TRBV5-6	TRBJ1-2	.	CASSSVARDIAYGYTF	TGTGCCAGCAGCTCCGTCGCTAGGGACATCGCCTATGGCTACACCTTC
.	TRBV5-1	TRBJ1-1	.	CASSLISGGAWTEAFF	TGCGCCAGCAGCTTGATTAGTGGGGGGGCGTGGACTGAAGCTTTCTTT
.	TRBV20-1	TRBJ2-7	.	CSASQHEQYF	TGCAGTGCCTCGCAGCACGAGCAGTACTTC
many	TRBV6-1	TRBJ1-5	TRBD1	CASSATGGYQPQHF	TGTGCCAGCAGTGCGACAGGGGGCTATCAGCCCCAGCATTTT
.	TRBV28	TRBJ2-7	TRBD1	CASSRQGGYEQYF	TGTGCCAGCAGTCGACAGGGGGGCTACGAGCAGTACTTC
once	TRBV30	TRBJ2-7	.	CAWSDLGRSYEQYF	TGTGCCTGGAGTGACTTGGGCAGGAGCTACGAGCAGTACTTC
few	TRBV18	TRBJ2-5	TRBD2	CASSPPGGKETQYF	TGTGCCAGCTCACCACCGGGAGGGAAAGAGACCCAGTACTTC
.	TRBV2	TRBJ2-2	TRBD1	CASRGAGTGGTGELFF	TGTGCCAGCAGAGGCGCCGGGACAGGGGGCACCGGGGAGCTGTTTTTT
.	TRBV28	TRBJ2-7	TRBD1	CASSEQGLSYEQYF	TGTGCCAGCAGTGAACAGGGGTTATCCTACGAGCAGTACTTC
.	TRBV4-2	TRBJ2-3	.	CASSQSSAGGTDTQYF	TGTGCCAGCAGCCAAAGCTCAGCCGGGGGCACAGATACGCAGTATTTT
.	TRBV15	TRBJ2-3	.	CATSRDKVTDTQYF	TGTGCCACCAGCAGAGACAAGGTCACAGATACGCAGTATTTT
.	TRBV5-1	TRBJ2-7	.	CASSHQTGPGNEQYF	TGCGCCAGCAGCCACCAAACTGGCCCAGGAAACGAGCAGTACTTC
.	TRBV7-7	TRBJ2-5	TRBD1	CAISQTGGGETQYF	TGTGCTATCTCACAGACAGGGGGAGGAGAGACCCAGTACTTC
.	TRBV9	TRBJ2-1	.	CASSPARVHNEQFF	TGTGCCAGCAGCCCCGCTAGGGTCCACAATGAGCAGTTCTTC
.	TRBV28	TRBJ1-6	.	CASSLNLRDSPLHF	TGTGCCAGCAGTCTCAACCTCCGCGATTCACCCCTCCACTTT
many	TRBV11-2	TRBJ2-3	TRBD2	CASSSSTSGRADTQYF	TGTGCCAGCAGCTCCTCGACTAGCGGGAGGGCAGATACGCAGTATTTT
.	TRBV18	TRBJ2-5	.	CASSPDTHQETQYF	TGTGCCAGCTCACCAGACACGCACCAAGAGACCCAGTACTTC
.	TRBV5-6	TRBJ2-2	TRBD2	CASSRTSGVAGELFF	TGTGCCAGCAGCCGGACTAGCGGGGTGGCGGGGGAGCTGTTTTTT
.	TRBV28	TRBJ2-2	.	CASKSPGIMNTGELFF	TGTGCCAGCAAGTCCCCCGGGATCATGAACACCGGGGAGCTGTTTTTT